One and the same sample provided the 32 T cell receptor beta chains below, sequenced in a study of beta chain features in type 1 diabetes. Study-wide findings and caveats: Moderate yet significant TCRB CDR3 shortening was seen in Type 1 diabetes patients in all four CD4+ subsets.

Isolated RNA was reverse transcribed in full, so expressed TCRB transcripts were sequenced. Some clones are missing from TCRdb's copy, which holds only in-frame ones; the method was immunoSEQ multiplex PCR. This sample carries 600,000 or so clones, around 15% of them seen once, and the ten largest clones take less than 0.04%. These TCRs' antigens remain unknown. The sample was naive CD4+ T cells from blood. Every receptor here comes from a man aged 18 to 30 with type 1 diabetes.

This clone has just a few counts. The CDR3 loop is CSVQGARTYNEQFF. The CDR3 DNA follows: TGCAGCGTTCAGGGGGCCAGGACCTACAATGAGCAGTTCTTC. The V call is TRBV29-1, the J call TRBJ2-1; 8 positions match TRBD1. Per the germline V gene, CDR1 is SQVTM and CDR2 is ANQGSEA. V lost 5 bases, J lost 2 bases, and 5 bases stayed unmatched. This CDR3 is built from 14 residues.

This clone was observed a few times. V is TRBV10-3 and J is TRBJ2-5; tentatively, D is TRBD2 (5 bases). The CDR3 is made up of 13 amino acids. Germline V lookup: CDR1 ENHRY, CDR2 SYGVKD. The V gene lost 4 bases and the J gene lost 2 bases, with 8 bases spanning the gap. This CDR3 is CAISVWEQETQYF. CDR3 coding DNA: TGTGCCATCAGTGTGTGGGAGCAAGAGACCCAGTACTTC.

The chain has TRBV5-4 and TRBJ2-7; 11 bases agree with TRBD2. The CDR3 covers 16 residues. After removal of 3 bases from V and 8 bases from J, the junction contained 13 bases not matched to a gene. Per the germline V gene, CDR1 is SGHNT and CDR2 is YYREEE (reference sequence). The CDR3 DNA follows: TGTGCCAGCAGCTCCCCCCTAGCGGGAGGCGCGGGGAAGCAGTACTTC. This codes for CASSSPLAGGAGKQYF.

V gene TRBV5-4 combines with J gene TRBJ2-5, with D possibly matching TRBD2 (5 bases). V was pared by 6 bases and J by 0 bases, with 15 bases between. The germline gives CDR1 SGHNT, CDR2 YYREEE (reference sequence). This CDR3 spans 15 amino acids. The CDR3 DNA follows: TGTGCCAGCACTCCGGGAAGGGTGGACCAAGAGACCCAGTACTTC. Translating it yields CASTPGRVDQETQYF.

With regard to this clone: Other DNA sequences in the sample encode the same CDR3. V usage is TRBV29-1 and J usage is TRBJ2-7; TRBD2 is a possible D gene (7 bases). Trimming removed 3 bases from V and 6 bases from J, with 15 bases in between. The germline V gene encodes CDR1 SQVTM and CDR2 ANQGSEA. This CDR3 region has 13 residues. As DNA, the CDR3 is TGCAGCGTTGAGGGGGGGCTCGGGGGCGAGCAGTACTTC. Translating it yields CSVEGGLGGEQYF.

This clone has only a few counts. This chain joins TRBV9 and TRBJ2-1, with D uncertain. Trimming removed 4 bases at V and 9 bases at J, with 8 bases between. The CDR3 extends over 11 amino acids. Germline V gene data show CDR1 as SGDLS and CDR2 as YYNGEE. In nucleotides, the CDR3 is TGTGCCAGCAGCTCTTGGAGTGAGCAGTTCTTC. Its protein is CASSSWSEQFF.

In this sample, this clone turned up a few times. The chain carries TRBV4-3 and TRBJ2-2; 10 nucleotides agree with TRBD1. Germline V gene lookup returns CDR1 LGHNA and CDR2 YSLEER. The CDR3 totals 14 residues. Trimming at V came to 4 bases and at J to 6 bases, leaving 2 bases not matched to a gene. The DNA for the CDR3 is TGCGCCAGCAGCCTTGGACAGGGGGCCGGGGAGCTGTTTTTT. As protein: CASSLGQGAGELFF.

This clone was seen more than once but under ten times. The J gene is TRBJ2-1, the V gene TRBV5-1; possibly TRBD1 for D (5 bases). Germline CDR1 reads SGHRS; CDR2 reads YFSETQ. Trimming pared 4 bases from V and 3 bases from J, leaving 14 bases between. CDR3 length: 15 residues. The DNA of the CDR3 is TGCGCCAGCAGCACCACAGGCATAGGCTACAATGAGCAGTTCTTC. Residues: CASSTTGIGYNEQFF.

This clone was seen only a few times. The chain joins TRBV7-2 to TRBJ2-2, with a weak D call TRBD1 (6 bases). The CDR3 length is 14 residues. V shed 4 bases and J shed 7 bases, with 13 bases lying between them. Germline lookup yields CDR1 SGHTA and CDR2 FQGNSA. CDR3 in DNA: TGTGCCAGCAGCTCCACCACAGGGATCGGGGAGCTGTTTTTT. Translated: CASSSTTGIGELFF.

This clone was counted only a few times. V gene TRBV30 combines with J gene TRBJ1-4; D is uncertain. Trimming pared 4 bases from V and 4 bases from J, leaving 10 bases between. The CDR3 contains 13 residues. The V gene's germline CDR1 is GTSNPN and CDR2 SVGIG (reference sequence). As DNA, the CDR3 is TGTGCCTGGACCCCCCGCATTAATGAAAAACTGTTTTTT. This gives the protein CAWTPRINEKLFF.

This clone has more than one count but fewer than ten. This chain connects TRBV13 to TRBJ2-7; 8 bases are shared with TRBD1. The CDR3 is 13 amino acids. V dropped 8 bases and J dropped 3; count of bases not matched to a gene: 6. Germline V gene sequence: CDR1 PRHDT, CDR2 FYEKMQ (reference sequence). CDR3 coding DNA: TGTGCCAGCGAGCGGACAGGGATCTACGAGCAGTACTTC. Protein product: CASERTGIYEQYF. Full variable domain (rest looked up from reference TRBV13 and TRBJ2-7): AAGVIQSPRHLIKEKRETATLKCYPIPRHDTVYWYQQGPGQDPQFLISFYEKMQSDKGSIPDRFSAQQFSDYHSELNMSSLELGDSALYFCASERTGIYEQYFGPGTRLTVT.

This sequence joins TRBV7-8 and TRBJ2-7; D might be TRBD1 (6 bases). The CDR3 totals 14 residues. Germline V gene sequence: CDR1 SGHVS, CDR2 FQNEAQ. Between the trimmed V and J ends, which lost 2 bases and 2 bases, there was a span of 10 bases. CDR3 in DNA: TGTGCCAGCAGCTTATCCGGGACAACCTACGAGCAGTACTTC. This gives the protein CASSLSGTTYEQYF.

The J gene is TRBJ2-5, the V gene TRBV7-3; 7 bases align to TRBD2. The CDR3 loop spans 13 amino acids. Germline CDR1 and CDR2: SGHTA and FQGTGA. V dropped 5 bases and J dropped 2; count of bases not matched to a gene: 2. In nucleotides, the CDR3 is TGTGCCAGCAGCCGGGGGGTACAAGAGACCCAGTACTTC. This encodes CASSRGVQETQYF.

This clone was seen more than once but under ten times. The chain is built from TRBV6-5 and TRBJ2-7; 8 bases agree with TRBD2. The V segment lost 2 bases and the J segment 0 bases; nucleotides outside the gene matches: 3. This CDR3 contains 15 residues. Germline assignment: CDR1 MNHEY and CDR2 SVGAGI. In DNA form, the CDR3 reads TGTGCCAGCAGTTACGGCGGGGGGAACTCCTACGAGCAGTACTTC. Protein sequence: CASSYGGGNSYEQYF.

The table lists this clone with a few counts. The gene calls are TRBV18 and TRBJ1-5; D gene unclear. V was pared by 3 bases and J by 2 bases, with 8 bases between. The germline CDR1 and CDR2 sequences are KGHSH and LQKENI. The CDR3 has 14 amino acids. CDR3 coding DNA: TGTGCCAGCTCACCCGAGTATGGCAATCAGCCCCAGCATTTT. Its protein product is CASSPEYGNQPQHF.

The V and J genes are TRBV7-2 and TRBJ2-3; either TRBD1 or TRBD2 may supply D (5 bases each). The V gene lost 8 bases and the J gene lost 6 bases, with 15 bases spanning the gap. Germline V CDR1 and CDR2: SGHTA, FQGNSA. This CDR3 is 13 amino acids long. CDR3 in DNA: TGTGCCAGCGCCGGGACCATGGCGGATACGCAGTATTTT. As protein: CASAGTMADTQYF.

The gene calls are TRBV10-3 and TRBJ2-7; 13 bases agree with TRBD2. V lost 3 bases, J lost 4 bases, and 9 bases stayed unmatched. Germline CDR1 reads ENHRY; CDR2 reads SYGVKD. The CDR3 runs 17 residues. The CDR3 is CAISETILAGGRYEQYF. Here the CDR3 DNA reads TGTGCCATCAGTGAAACAATACTAGCGGGAGGGAGGTACGAGCAGTACTTC.

This rearrangement joins TRBV9 to TRBJ1-5; TRBD1 matches 7 bases. Germline V CDR1 and CDR2: SGDLS, YYNGEE. CDR3 length equals 14 residues. Germline trimming cut 0 bases from V and 7 bases from J; bases unmatched to any gene: 4. CDR3: CASSVATGDQPQHF. CDR3 coding DNA: TGTGCCAGCAGCGTAGCTACAGGGGACCAGCCCCAGCATTTT.

This chain uses TRBV7-2 with TRBJ1-5; D perhaps matches TRBD1 (6 bases). Germline lookup yields CDR1 SGHTA and CDR2 FQGNSA. The CDR3 length is 12 residues. Trimming removed 5 bases at V and 9 bases at J, with 11 bases between. This CDR3 is CASSGQSGPQHF. The CDR3 DNA sequence: TGTGCCAGCAGCGGACAGTCCGGGCCCCAGCATTTT.

V is TRBV19 and J is TRBJ2-1, with D tentatively TRBD2 (5 bases). Trimming pared 3 bases from V and 6 bases from J, leaving 9 bases between. The CDR3 consists of 13 residues. Looked up from germline, CDR1 is LNHDA and CDR2 is SQIVND (reference sequence). In nucleotides, the CDR3 is TGTGCCAGTAGTATGGACTTGGGCAATGAGCAGTTCTTC. Translating gives CASSMDLGNEQFF.

The J gene is TRBJ2-1, the V gene TRBV5-6; a possible D gene is TRBD1 (6 bases). Germline-derived CDR1 and CDR2 are SGHDT and YYEEEE. V dropped 2 bases and J dropped 7 bases, with 10 bases sitting between them. This CDR3 comprises 13 residues. The CDR3 bases are TGTGCCAGCAGCTTCAGACAGGTTAATGAGCAGTTCTTC. Its protein is CASSFRQVNEQFF. Supplemented by reference TRBV5-6 and TRBJ2-1, the full variable domain reads DAGVTQSPTHLIKTRGQQVTLRCSPKSGHDTVSWYQQALGQGPQFIFQYYEEEERQRGNFPDRFSGHQFPNYSSELNVNALLLGDSALYLCASSFRQVNEQFFGPGTRLTVL.

The chain links TRBV5-4 to TRBJ2-7, with TRBD2 matching 12 bases. The CDR3 consists of 16 residues. The germline CDR1 and CDR2 sequences are SGHNT and YYREEE (reference sequence). V shed 1 base and J 4 bases; nucleotides not matched to a gene: 6. CDR3 amino acids: CASSLRTSGDPYEQYF. In DNA, the CDR3 is TGTGCCAGCAGCTTGAGGACTAGCGGGGACCCTTACGAGCAGTACTTC.

This clone was seen a handful of times. This chain joins TRBV30 and TRBJ2-7; no clear D gene. The CDR3 has 13 amino acids. Trimming pared 7 bases from V and 3 bases from J, leaving 16 bases between. The V gene's germline CDR1 is GTSNPN and CDR2 SVGIG (reference sequence). CDR3 DNA sequence: TGTGCCTCCAGGACCGCCGGCGGCTACGAGCAGTACTTC. It is translated as CASRTAGGYEQYF.

In DNA form, the CDR3 reads TGTGCCTGGATTAACAGGGGGCTAAGTAAAGATACGCAGTATTTT. Its protein is CAWINRGLSKDTQYF. The V and J genes are TRBV30 and TRBJ2-3, with 9 positions matching TRBD1. CDR1 and CDR2 from the germline V gene are GTSNPN and SVGIG (reference sequence). Trimming took 4 bases from V and 5 from J; bases not matched to a gene: 10. The CDR3 consists of 15 residues.

The chain combines TRBV2 with TRBJ1-1; D gene ambiguous. Germline CDR1 and CDR2: SNHLY and FYNNEI. This CDR3 is 12 amino acids long. V was clipped by 7 bases and J by 4 bases, with 10 bases between them. In DNA form, the CDR3 reads TGTGCCAGCACCCGTGAAAGCACTGAAGCTTTCTTT. It yields the protein CASTRESTEAFF.

The chain links TRBV28 to TRBJ1-2; no clear D. The germline V and J ends were trimmed by 3 bases and 7 bases, with 18 bases remaining between them. The CDR3 runs to 15 residues. CDR1 and CDR2 (germline): MDHEN, SYDVKM. The CDR3 loop reads CASSFPTFQESGYTF. The CDR3 nucleotides are TGTGCCAGCAGTTTTCCCACGTTCCAGGAGTCTGGCTACACCTTC.

This clone was picked up a small number of times. The V and J genes are TRBV28 and TRBJ2-7; D unresolved. Germline V gives CDR1 MDHEN, CDR2 SYDVKM. CDR3 length: 12 amino acids. Trimming shortened V by 7 bases and J by 2 bases, and 9 bases separated the two germline ends. This chain's CDR3 is CASKGQPYEQYF. The CDR3 DNA sequence: TGTGCCAGCAAAGGGCAGCCCTACGAGCAGTACTTC.

CDR3 sequence reads: CAWSVLGGMNTEAFF. In DNA, the CDR3 is TGTGCCTGGAGTGTACTTGGGGGAATGAACACTGAAGCTTTCTTT. The genes are TRBV30 and TRBJ1-1; D might be TRBD1 (5 bases). V was clipped by 0 bases and J by 0 bases, with 11 bases between them. Germline V lookup: CDR1 GTSNPN, CDR2 SVGIG (reference sequence). The CDR3 totals 15 residues.

The sample holds a few counts of this clone. V gene TRBV9 combines with J gene TRBJ2-3, with D unresolved. The CDR3 runs to 14 residues. Germline V gene sequence: CDR1 SGDLS, CDR2 YYNGEE. The V end was cut by 0 bases, the J end by 5 bases, with 10 bases between. CDR3 in amino acids: CASSVDLGKDTQYF. CDR3 coding DNA: TGTGCCAGCAGCGTAGACCTAGGCAAAGATACGCAGTATTTT. Using reference TRBV9 and TRBJ2-3 for the parts outside the CDR3, the full variable domain is DSGVTQTPKHLITATGQRVTLRCSPRSGDLSVYWYQQSLDQGLQFLIQYYNGEERAKGNILERFSAQQFPDLHSELNLSSLELGDSALYFCASSVDLGKDTQYFGPGTRLTVL.

This clone was recorded a few times. The chain is built from TRBV28 and TRBJ2-1, with D maybe TRBD1 (5 bases). The CDR3 covers 15 residues. Trimming took 4 bases from V and 3 from J, leaving 13 bases between them. The germline gives CDR1 MDHEN, CDR2 SYDVKM. Here the CDR3 reads CASSWGRADYNEQFF. The DNA of the CDR3 is TGTGCCAGCAGTTGGGGCAGGGCGGACTACAATGAGCAGTTCTTC.

Only a few counts were recorded for this clone. The V call is TRBV28, the J call TRBJ1-2; D is possibly TRBD1 (5 bases). Per germline, CDR1 MDHEN and CDR2 SYDVKM. CDR3 length equals 16 residues. The ends were cut back, 10 bases at V and 4 bases at J, with 25 bases in the middle. The CDR3 reads CATPGRMAHGGYGYTF. In nucleotides, the CDR3 is TGTGCCACCCCGGGACGGATGGCACACGGTGGCTATGGCTACACCTTC.

This clone showed up just a few times. This chain uses TRBV4-3 with TRBJ2-2; D is unclear. The CDR3 length is 16 residues. Germline CDR1 reads LGHNA; CDR2 reads YSLEER. V lost 1 base to trimming and J lost 4 bases, with 13 bases between them. The CDR3 bases are TGCGCCAGCAGCCAAGCTTTGCACGCGAGCACCGGGGAGCTGTTTTTT. This gives the protein CASSQALHASTGELFF.